The 13 T cell receptor beta chains below come from one sample, sequenced in a study of cytomegalovirus exposure and HLA in healthy donors. Using immunoSEQ multiplex PCR, the repertoire was profiled, and TCRdb retains in-frame clones only, with some absent. The top ten clones hold roughly 1.5% of a sample with roughly 190,000 clones, roughly 83% of them seen once. Source material: PBMCs. The receptors shown here come from a young woman in good health and CMV-seronegative.

The chain recombines TRBV6-6 with TRBJ2-3, with TRBD1 identical over 10 bases. Germline V gene sequence: CDR1 MNHNY, CDR2 SVGAGI (reference sequence). CDR3 size: 16 residues. The J segment lost 1 base and the V segment lost 2 bases, leaving 3 bases of the junction unmatched. The CDR3 DNA reads as TGTGCCAGCAGTTACCCGGACAGGGGGGGCACAGATACGCAGTATTTT. Residues: CASSYPDRGGTDTQYF.

The chain couples TRBV18 to TRBJ2-7, with D perhaps TRBD1 (5 bases). V was clipped by 0 bases and J by 4 bases, with 16 bases between them. From germline, CDR1 is KGHSH and CDR2 LQKENI. The length of the CDR3 is 16 residues. The CDR3 DNA reads TGTGCCAGCTCACCACCGAAAGGGGCTGTGGTGTACGAGCAGTACTTC. Translation: CASSPPKGAVVYEQYF.

The rearrangement uses TRBV4-2 and TRBJ1-1, with D possibly TRBD1 on 5 matching bases. The length of the CDR3 is 14 residues. V shed 1 base and J shed 4 bases, with 10 bases lying between them. Per germline, CDR1 LGHNA and CDR2 YNFKEQ. As DNA, the CDR3 is TGTGCCAGCAGCCAAGTAGGGGAAGCCACTGAAGCTTTCTTT. Translating it yields CASSQVGEATEAFF.

In its sample, this clone was seen a few times. V is TRBV29-1 and J is TRBJ2-3; the D gene is possibly TRBD2 (5 bases). The germline V and J ends were trimmed by 7 bases and 14 bases, with 19 bases remaining between them. The germline gives CDR1 SQVTM, CDR2 ANQGSEA. The CDR3 totals 11 residues. CDR3 region: CSAEWLAIRYF. In nucleotides, the CDR3 is TGCAGCGCCGAGTGGCTAGCAATTAGGTATTTT.

CDR3 sequence: CASRSSGTHGYTF. The CDR3, as DNA: TGTGCCAGCAGATCGAGCGGGACGCATGGCTACACCTTC. The rearrangement joins TRBV6-4 to TRBJ1-2, with D perhaps matching TRBD1 (5 bases). Deletions cut 6 bases from V and 6 bases from J, with 14 bases between. Germline V CDR1 and CDR2: MRHNA, SNTAGT. This CDR3 has 13 amino acids.

This clone was detected once. The CDR3, as DNA: TGTGCCAGCAACCGAGGACAGGGGAACACTGAAGCTTTCTTT. It yields the protein CASNRGQGNTEAFF. The chain is built from TRBV6-5 and TRBJ1-1, with 8 positions matching TRBD1. The CDR3 consists of 14 residues. J gave up 1 base and V 7 bases, and 5 bases lay outside the gene matches. Germline CDR1 is MNHEY and CDR2 is SVGAGI.

A word on this clone: The junction differs from germline at one of its ends, possibly a read error. V gene TRBV5-4 combines with J gene TRBJ1-1, with D possibly TRBD1 on 6 matching bases. The V gene's germline CDR1 is SGHNT and CDR2 YYREEE (reference sequence). CDR3 length: 14 amino acids. The CDR3 nucleotides read TGTGCCAGCAGCTTACAGGGACGGAACGCTGAAGCTTTCTTT. Amino acids: CASSLQGRNAEAFF.

The CDR3 sequence is CASSKTSGRASYEQYF. The CDR3 DNA reads TGCGCCAGCAGCAAGACTAGCGGGAGGGCCTCCTACGAGCAGTACTTC. This rearrangement joins TRBV5-1 to TRBJ2-7; 14 bases align to TRBD2. The germline gives CDR1 SGHRS, CDR2 YFSETQ. The CDR3 sequence is 16 residues long. V lost 4 bases and J lost 0; bases outside the gene matches: 3.

CDR3 in DNA: TGCGCCAGCAGCCCAGGGGGTGAGACCTACGAGCAGTACTTC. Translated: CASSPGGETYEQYF. J is TRBJ2-7 and V is TRBV5-1; 7 nucleotides line up with TRBD1. The ends lost 4 bases at V and 2 bases at J; junction bases unmatched: 6. Germline CDR1 reads SGHRS; CDR2 reads YFSETQ. This CDR3 is built from 14 residues. The variable domain in full, completed from reference TRBV5-1 and TRBJ2-7, reads KAGVTQTPRYLIKTRGQQVTLSCSPISGHRSVSWYQQTPGQGLQFLFEYFSETQRNKGNFPGRFSGRQFSNSRSEMNVSTLELGDSALYLCASSPGGETYEQYFGPGTRLTVT.

This clone was counted a few times. The chain links TRBV5-1 to TRBJ2-3; possibly TRBD2 for D (6 bases). The germline CDR1 and CDR2 sequences are SGHRS and YFSETQ. Between the trimmed V and J ends, which lost 0 bases and 2 bases, there was a span of 10 bases. This CDR3 region has 15 residues. The CDR3: CASSLGAGATDTQYF. The CDR3 coding sequence is TGCGCCAGCAGCTTGGGAGCGGGTGCCACAGATACGCAGTATTTT. The complete variable domain, with remaining parts taken from reference TRBV5-1 and TRBJ2-3, reads KAGVTQTPRYLIKTRGQQVTLSCSPISGHRSVSWYQQTPGQGLQFLFEYFSETQRNKGNFPGRFSGRQFSNSRSEMNVSTLELGDSALYLCASSLGAGATDTQYFGPGTRLTVL.

V usage is TRBV19 and J usage is TRBJ1-3, with D possibly being TRBD1 (6 bases). The CDR3 has 15 residues. Trimming took 7 bases from V and 2 from J, leaving 15 bases between them. The germline V gene has CDR1 LNHDA and CDR2 SQIVND (reference sequence). CDR3 bases: TGTGCCAGTACCAGGGGATCCACAGCTGGAAACACCATATATTTT. The encoded protein is CASTRGSTAGNTIYF.

This rearrangement joins TRBV6-6 to TRBJ2-7; perhaps TRBD1 as D (6 bases). V was pared by 2 bases and J by 1 base, with 9 bases between. Germline loops: CDR1 MNHNY, CDR2 SVGAGI (reference sequence). This CDR3 contains 14 residues. The CDR3 coding sequence is TGTGCCAGCAGTTACAGGGGACAATCCTACGAGCAGTACTTC. Translated, it gives CASSYRGQSYEQYF.

The count of this clone is one. This chain uses TRBV6-1 with TRBJ1-4; a weak D match, TRBD1 (6 bases). Germline lookup yields CDR1 MNHNS and CDR2 SASEGT. The CDR3 contains 19 residues. The V end was cut by 4 bases, the J end by 0 bases, with 21 bases between. CDR3 residues: CASSGRSGGHSATNEKLFF. CDR3 nucleotide sequence: TGTGCCAGCAGTGGACGGAGTGGGGGACACAGTGCAACTAATGAAAAACTGTTTTTT.